This section outlines one TCR beta chain sequence together with its context. Produced via immunoSEQ multiplex PCR; TCRdb's table is partial and in-frame only. The sample records over 100,000 clones, 84% being singletons. The germline gives CDR1 SEHNR, CDR2 FQNEAQ (reference sequence). The V gene end was trimmed by 5 bases and the J gene end by 4 bases; junction bases not matched to a gene: 8. This CDR3 is 16 amino acids long. The data were taken from a study of blood T cell repertoires in COVID-19. This chain joins TRBV7-9 and TRBJ2-2; 9 nucleotides match TRBD2. Input material: peripheral blood. This clonotype was sampled from an elderly woman with active or convalescent COVID-19. The CDR3, as DNA: TGTGCCAGCAGCCCAGGACTAGCGCCTTCCACCGGGGAGCTGTTTTTT. Its protein is CASSPGLAPSTGELFF.